These T cell receptor beta chains were read from a single sample in a study of blood T cell repertoires in COVID-19. Clones were read by immunoSEQ multiplex PCR, and TCRdb kept only the in-frame ones, dropping some. The sample lists 440,000 or so clones, around 91% occurring once. The sample consisted of peripheral blood. The receptors derive from a woman between 35 and 50 years old with COVID-19, enrolled during active disease. Each CDR3 is given with its conserved first and last residue. Each record gives: D gene, V gene, clone size, J gene, CDR3 protein, CDR3 DNA. A D gene is named only where the DNA matches it firmly. Not every row has a clone size; where given, it reads once, few, many or a size class.

-	TRBV27	-	TRBJ2-1	CASNPRGWYNEQFF	TGTGCCAGCAACCCCAGGGGCTGGTACAATGAGCAGTTCTTC
-	TRBV7-9	-	TRBJ2-2	CASSPAGPGATDRELFF	TGTGCCAGCAGCCCCGCGGGACCGGGCGCGACCGACAGGGAGCTGTTTTTT
-	TRBV6-2/TRBV6-3	-	TRBJ2-5	CASSLRTIQETQYF	TGTGCCAGCAGTCTCCGGACTATTCAAGAGACCCAGTACTTC
-	TRBV7-2	-	TRBJ2-1	CASSLSGSYNEQFF	TGTGCCAGCAGCCTTAGCGGATCCTACAATGAGCAGTTCTTC
TRBD2	TRBV6-5	-	TRBJ2-4	CASSYYGTTSEDIQYF	TGTGCCAGCAGTTACTACGGGACTACGAGCGAGGACATTCAGTACTTC
TRBD2	TRBV5-6	-	TRBJ2-1	CASSLVRTSYNEQFF	TGTGCCAGCAGCTTGGTTAGGACTAGCTACAATGAGCAGTTCTTC
-	TRBV19	once	TRBJ2-2	CASSPVAPANTGELFF	TGTGCCAGTAGCCCGGTAGCGCCAGCGAACACCGGGGAGCTGTTTTTT
-	TRBV19	-	TRBJ1-6	CASTARGNSPLHF	TGTGCCAGTACCGCTAGGGGAAATTCACCCCTCCACTTT
-	TRBV3-1/TRBV3-2	-	TRBJ1-4	CASSQEGGVGEKLFF	TGTGCCAGCAGCCAAGAAGGGGGGGTTGGTGAAAAACTGTTTTTT
TRBD1	TRBV19	-	TRBJ1-2	CASSIFGQGHGYTF	TGTGCCAGTAGTATATTTGGACAGGGTCATGGCTACACCTTC
-	TRBV28	-	TRBJ2-5	CASSGAGRKETQYF	TGTGCCAGCAGTGGGGCCGGCCGAAAAGAGACCCAGTACTTC
-	TRBV3-1/TRBV3-2	-	TRBJ1-6	CARSPGLKSSYNSPLHF	TGTGCCAGAAGTCCGGGACTTAAAAGCTCCTATAATTCACCCCTCCACTTT
-	TRBV19	-	TRBJ1-5	CASSGQINQPQHF	TGTGCCAGTAGTGGACAGATCAATCAGCCCCAGCATTTT
TRBD1	TRBV19	-	TRBJ1-2	CASSRDRVQGYTF	TGTGCCAGTAGTAGGGACAGGGTACAAGGCTACACCTTC
-	TRBV2	-	TRBJ1-1	CASRSPGTEAFF	TGTGCCAGCAGGAGCCCGGGCACTGAAGCTTTCTTT
-	TRBV4-3	-	TRBJ1-1	CASSQVGGNTEAFF	TGCGCCAGCAGCCAAGTGGGGGGGAACACTGAAGCTTTCTTT
-	TRBV28	-	TRBJ1-1	CAITAYLSTEAFF	TGTGCCATCACTGCGTACTTGAGCACTGAAGCTTTCTTT
-	TRBV2	-	TRBJ1-5	CASSEGPPLRNQPQHF	TGTGCCAGCAGTGAAGGGCCACCCTTGAGGAATCAGCCCCAGCATTTT
-	TRBV3-1/TRBV3-2	few	TRBJ1-1	CASSLRQTGTEAFF	TGTGCCAGCAGCCTTAGGCAGACGGGAACTGAAGCTTTCTTT
TRBD1	TRBV7-2	few	TRBJ2-1	CASSLQGSSYNEQFF	TGTGCCAGCAGCCTACAGGGGTCCTCCTACAATGAGCAGTTCTTC
-	TRBV5-1	-	TRBJ1-4	CASRVGQSNEKLFF	TGCGCCAGCAGGGTCGGACAGTCTAATGAAAAACTGTTTTTT
-	TRBV30	-	TRBJ1-2	CAWSPRGRLGYTF	TGTGCCTGGAGTCCCCGGGGGAGGTTGGGCTACACCTTC
TRBD1	TRBV7-9	-	TRBJ2-5	CASSRGQGWEETQYF	TGTGCCAGCAGCCGTGGACAGGGCTGGGAAGAGACCCAGTACTTC
-	TRBV20-1	-	TRBJ2-7	CSAADYEQYF	TGCAGTGCCGCGGACTACGAGCAGTACTTC
TRBD1	TRBV19	-	TRBJ1-2	CASSQQGTNYGYTF	TGTGCCAGTAGCCAACAGGGGACTAACTATGGCTACACCTTC
TRBD1	TRBV6-2/TRBV6-3	-	TRBJ1-5	CASSQRQQGAVQPQHF	TGTGCCAGCAGTCAGCGCCAACAGGGGGCCGTTCAGCCCCAGCATTTT
-	TRBV5-1	-	TRBJ2-7	CASSLVGGTYEQYF	TGCGCCAGCAGCTTGGTTGGGGGGACCTACGAGCAGTACTTC
TRBD1	TRBV5-1	-	TRBJ1-1	CASSLVTGGTEAFF	TGCGCCAGCAGCTTGGTGACAGGGGGCACTGAAGCTTTCTTT
-	TRBV4-3	-	TRBJ1-1	CASSRVAGNTEAFF	TGCGCCAGCAGCCGGGTTGCAGGGAACACTGAAGCTTTCTTT
-	TRBV29-1	-	TRBJ2-1	CSVDPGHYNEQFF	TGCAGCGTTGACCCCGGACACTACAATGAGCAGTTCTTC
-	TRBV19	once	TRBJ1-1	CASSLFRGAKNTEAFF	TGTGCCAGTAGTCTCTTCAGGGGAGCGAAGAACACTGAAGCTTTCTTT
TRBD1	TRBV7-9	-	TRBJ1-1	CASSFGQGNFPNTEAFF	TGTGCCAGCAGCTTCGGACAGGGCAACTTTCCGAACACTGAAGCTTTCTTT
-	TRBV18	once	TRBJ1-1	CASSSATTGEAFF	TGTGCCAGCTCATCCGCTACGACAGGTGAAGCTTTCTTT
TRBD1	TRBV18	few	TRBJ1-2	CASSPNLPGQTHYGYTF	TGTGCCAGCTCACCCAATCTCCCGGGACAGACTCACTATGGCTACACCTTC
TRBD2	TRBV5-5	-	TRBJ2-7	CASSLAGGAKSYEQYF	TGTGCCAGCAGCCTAGCGGGGGGGGCGAAATCCTACGAGCAGTACTTC
-	TRBV4-3	once	TRBJ2-3	CASSRGRGRGTDTQYF	TGCGCCAGCAGCCGGGGAAGGGGGAGAGGCACAGATACGCAGTATTTT
TRBD1	TRBV23-1	-	TRBJ2-7	CASSHDRGPKSYEQYF	TGCGCCAGCAGCCACGACAGGGGCCCAAAGTCCTACGAGCAGTACTTC
TRBD1	TRBV19	-	TRBJ1-5	CASSTIESAGQINQPQHF	TGTGCCAGTAGCACTATCGAGAGTGCGGGACAGATCAATCAGCCCCAGCATTTT
-	TRBV21-1	once	TRBJ1-3	CASSQNNGLVGNTIYF	TGTGCCAGCAGTCAAAACAATGGGCTGGTTGGAAACACCATATATTTT
TRBD1	TRBV27	-	TRBJ2-3	CASSPRDRDTDTQYF	TGTGCCAGCAGTCCCCGGGACAGGGACACAGATACGCAGTATTTT
TRBD1	TRBV28	-	TRBJ1-6	CASSFGQGHSPLHF	TGTGCCAGCAGTTTCGGACAGGGTCATTCACCCCTCCACTTT
TRBD1	TRBV30	-	TRBJ1-6	CAWRGQGSSYNSPLHF	TGTGCCTGGAGGGGACAGGGGAGCTCCTATAATTCACCCCTCCACTTT
-	TRBV7-9	-	TRBJ2-6	CASSNRVAGANVLTF	TGTGCCAGCAGCAACAGGGTAGCTGGGGCCAACGTCCTGACTTTC
TRBD1	TRBV4-3	-	TRBJ2-2	CASSQDLFPGQGDTGELFF	TGCGCCAGCAGCCAAGATCTTTTCCCCGGACAGGGGGACACCGGGGAGCTGTTTTTT
TRBD1	TRBV7-2	-	TRBJ2-7	CASSLEGVGQAKYF	TGTGCCAGCAGCTTAGAAGGGGTTGGACAGGCGAAGTACTTC
-	TRBV6-5	-	TRBJ1-1	CASSYRAHRGYAEAFF	TGTGCCAGCAGTTACAGGGCGCACCGGGGGTACGCTGAAGCTTTCTTT
TRBD1	TRBV11-2	-	TRBJ1-1	CASSTFGTDTEAFF	TGTGCCAGCAGCACCTTCGGGACAGACACTGAAGCTTTCTTT
TRBD1	TRBV7-9	-	TRBJ1-6	CASSWGTAPHSPLHF	TGTGCCAGCAGCTGGGGGACAGCACCACATTCACCCCTCCACTTT
TRBD1	TRBV2	once	TRBJ2-3	CAGTGGRSTDTQYF	TGTGCCGGAACAGGGGGCCGGAGCACAGATACGCAGTATTTT
-	TRBV27	-	TRBJ1-6	CASSLIGSSYNSPLHF	TGTGCCAGCAGTTTAATCGGGAGCTCCTATAATTCACCCCTCCACTTT
-	TRBV5-6	-	TRBJ2-5	CASSLGPQETQYF	TGTGCCAGCAGTTTGGGGCCGCAAGAGACCCAGTACTTC
TRBD1	TRBV6-2/TRBV6-3	-	TRBJ2-2	CASSYRQGTGELFF	TGTGCCAGCAGTTACAGACAGGGGACCGGGGAGCTGTTTTTT
-	TRBV19	-	TRBJ1-2	CASSKVRDFPGYTF	TGTGCCAGTAGTAAGGTCAGGGATTTTCCCGGCTACACCTTC
TRBD2	TRBV2	-	TRBJ2-1	CASRVGGDNEQFF	TGTGCCAGCAGAGTGGGGGGGGACAATGAGCAGTTCTTC
TRBD2	TRBV5-8	-	TRBJ2-1	CASSLWRGIENEQFF	TGTGCCAGCAGCTTGTGGCGGGGGATCGAGAATGAGCAGTTCTTC
-	TRBV7-8	-	TRBJ2-6	CASSFMVVGSSGANVLTF	TGTGCCAGCAGCTTTATGGTAGTCGGGTCCTCTGGGGCCAACGTCCTGACTTTC
-	TRBV11-2	-	TRBJ2-5	CASSLSGGQETQYF	TGTGCCAGCAGCTTGAGTGGCGGGCAAGAGACCCAGTACTTC
TRBD2	TRBV27	-	TRBJ2-1	CASSLLGSGGAFHEQFF	TGTGCCAGCAGTTTGTTGGGAAGCGGGGGGGCCTTTCATGAGCAGTTCTTC
-	TRBV4-1	-	TRBJ1-6	CASSQGTEGGTLHF	TGCGCCAGCAGCCAAGGGACGGAGGGCGGCACCCTCCACTTT